These T cell receptor beta chains were read from a single sample in a study of read filtering for tumor transcriptome and immune sequencing. TCRdb reprocessed the reads with MiXCR, giving one entry per CDR3 protein. The sample yields over 45,000 distinct CDR3 sequences, 20% to 25% seen once. Specimen: a population of CD138-negative cells sorted from bone marrow. These receptors were obtained from a donor over 35 with multiple myeloma. Each CDR3 is given with its conserved first and last residue. The D gene is left open where the match is weak. Clone size is given for some rows only: seen once, a few or many times, or a class if the clone is expanded.

d_call: -
j_call: TRBJ2-7
v_call: TRBV5-6
clone_size: many
cdr3_nt: TGTGCCAGCAGCTCCGGGACAAGCTACGAGCAGTACTTC
cdr3_aa: CASSSGTSYEQYF

d_call: TRBD1
j_call: TRBJ1-1
v_call: TRBV30
clone_size: many
cdr3_nt: TGTGCCTGGAGCGCTAGGGGGCTTATGAGTACTGAAGCTTTCTTT
cdr3_aa: CAWSARGLMSTEAFF

d_call: -
j_call: TRBJ2-5
v_call: TRBV7-2
clone_size: many
cdr3_nt: TGTGCCAGCAGCTCCCGGAGAATTCAAGAGACCCAGTACTTC
cdr3_aa: CASSSRRIQETQYF

d_call: -
j_call: TRBJ1-1
v_call: TRBV20-1
clone_size: many
cdr3_nt: TGCAGTGCTCCCGACAGTCTTTACACTGAAGCTTTCTTT
cdr3_aa: CSAPDSLYTEAFF

d_call: -
j_call: TRBJ1-1
v_call: TRBV3-1
clone_size: many
cdr3_nt: TGTGCCAGCAGCCAAGTGTACGGGGACGCTGAAGCTTTCTTT
cdr3_aa: CASSQVYGDAEAFF

d_call: -
j_call: TRBJ1-1
v_call: TRBV21-1
clone_size: many
cdr3_nt: TGTGCCAGCAGCAGATCCACAGAAGATTTGAACACTGAAGCTTTCTTT
cdr3_aa: CASSRSTEDLNTEAFF

d_call: TRBD1
j_call: TRBJ1-2
v_call: TRBV12-3/TRBV12-4
clone_size: -
cdr3_nt: TGTGCCAGCAGTTTACCCCCGGACAGGGAGAACTATGGCTACACCTTC
cdr3_aa: CASSLPPDRENYGYTF

d_call: -
j_call: TRBJ2-3
v_call: TRBV12-5
clone_size: few
cdr3_nt: TGTGCTAGTGGTTTGCCGGAACTAGCCACAGATACGCAGTATTTT
cdr3_aa: CASGLPELATDTQYF

d_call: -
j_call: TRBJ2-1
v_call: TRBV20-1
clone_size: few
cdr3_nt: TGCAGTGCTAGGGGTCCTGCGGAGGCCTACAATGAGCAGTTCTTC
cdr3_aa: CSARGPAEAYNEQFF

d_call: -
j_call: TRBJ2-7
v_call: TRBV27
clone_size: medium-sized
cdr3_nt: TGTGCCAGCAGTTCCTACAGGGGAGGGTACTACGAGCAGTACTTC
cdr3_aa: CASSSYRGGYYEQYF

d_call: -
j_call: TRBJ2-2
v_call: TRBV7-2
clone_size: few
cdr3_nt: TGTGCCAGCAGCCCTGGACTATACACCGGGGAGCTGTTTTTT
cdr3_aa: CASSPGLYTGELFF

d_call: TRBD1
j_call: TRBJ2-5
v_call: TRBV7-2
clone_size: many
cdr3_nt: TGTGCCAGCAGTAGGACAGGGGGCTTAGAGACCCAGTACTTC
cdr3_aa: CASSRTGGLETQYF

d_call: -
j_call: TRBJ2-1
v_call: TRBV28
clone_size: -
cdr3_nt: TGTGCCAGCAGCACAGAGGTTCTAGCGACCTACAATGAGCAGTTCTTC
cdr3_aa: CASSTEVLATYNEQFF

d_call: -
j_call: TRBJ1-3
v_call: TRBV30
clone_size: -
cdr3_nt: TGTGCCTGGAGTACGATTTCTGGAAACACCATATATTTT
cdr3_aa: CAWSTISGNTIYF

d_call: TRBD1
j_call: TRBJ2-2
v_call: TRBV28
clone_size: many
cdr3_nt: TGTGCCAGCAGTCGCGCCGGGACAGTTCGGACCGGGGAGCTGTTTTTT
cdr3_aa: CASSRAGTVRTGELFF

d_call: TRBD1
j_call: TRBJ2-3
v_call: TRBV24-1
clone_size: many
cdr3_nt: TGTGCCACCAGTGATCCCGGACAGGGGGGATTAGATACGCAGTATTTT
cdr3_aa: CATSDPGQGGLDTQYF

d_call: -
j_call: TRBJ1-1
v_call: TRBV5-1
clone_size: -
cdr3_nt: TGCGCCAGCAGCCAGAGCGGGGGGTACACTGAAGCTTTCTTT
cdr3_aa: CASSQSGGYTEAFF